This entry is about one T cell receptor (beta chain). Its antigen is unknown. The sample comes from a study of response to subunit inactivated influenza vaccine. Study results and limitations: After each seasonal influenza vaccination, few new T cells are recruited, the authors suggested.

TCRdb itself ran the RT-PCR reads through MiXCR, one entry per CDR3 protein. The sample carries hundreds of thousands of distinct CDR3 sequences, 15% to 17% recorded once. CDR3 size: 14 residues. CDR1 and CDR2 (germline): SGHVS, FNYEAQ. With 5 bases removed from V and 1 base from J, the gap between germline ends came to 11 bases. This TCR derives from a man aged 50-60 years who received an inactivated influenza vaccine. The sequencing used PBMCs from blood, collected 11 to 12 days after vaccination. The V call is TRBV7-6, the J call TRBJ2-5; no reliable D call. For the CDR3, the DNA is TGTGCCAGCAGCGGCTTGGGGTCCCAAGAGACCCAGTACTTC. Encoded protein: CASSGLGSQETQYF.